The source of this T cell receptor (beta chain) is a study of T cell responses to AZD1222 COVID-19 vaccine. Overall study results and limits: Researchers report vaccine-associated CD4 TCRs spanning spike, with dominance at 160-218 and 743-854. Spike-specific TCR breadth and depth both grew after two AZD1222 doses.

CDR3 length: 15 amino acids. V shed 0 bases and J 4 bases; nucleotides not matched to a gene: 3. Germline assignment: CDR1 MNHEY and CDR2 SVGAGI. Some clones are missing from TCRdb's copy, which holds only in-frame ones; the method was immunoSEQ multiplex PCR. This table has 100,000 to 130,000 clones, about 86% appearing once. Worth noting for this clone: The antigen is undetermined.

The starting material was peripheral blood, obtained on day 0 of AZD1222 vaccination. The rearrangement joins TRBV6-5 to TRBJ1-1; TRBD1 matches 9 bases. The receptor's source is an adult in good health. CDR3 residues: CASSYSQQGATEAFF. CDR3 nucleotides: TGTGCCAGCAGTTACTCACAACAGGGGGCCACTGAAGCTTTCTTT.